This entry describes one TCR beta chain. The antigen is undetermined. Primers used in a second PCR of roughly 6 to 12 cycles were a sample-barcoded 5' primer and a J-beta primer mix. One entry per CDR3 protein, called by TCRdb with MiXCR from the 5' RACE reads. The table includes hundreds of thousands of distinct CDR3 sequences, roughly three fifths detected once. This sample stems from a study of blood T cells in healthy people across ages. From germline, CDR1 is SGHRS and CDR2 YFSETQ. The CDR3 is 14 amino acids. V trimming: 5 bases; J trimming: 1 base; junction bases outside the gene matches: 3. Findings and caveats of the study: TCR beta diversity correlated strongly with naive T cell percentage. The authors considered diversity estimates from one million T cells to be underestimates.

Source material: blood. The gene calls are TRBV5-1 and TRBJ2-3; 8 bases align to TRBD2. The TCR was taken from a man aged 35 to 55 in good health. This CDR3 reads CASSRLARTDTQYF. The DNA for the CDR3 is TGCGCCAGCAGTCGACTAGCGCGCACAGATACGCAGTATTTT.